The T cell receptor (beta chain) described here comes from a study of cytomegalovirus exposure and HLA in healthy donors. Study-level findings and limits: Relative to the approximately 700-donor mean, N-insertions were reportedly fewer in an Asian-associated ancestry cluster in a later analysis. Later work found that TCR association rates differed between HLA loci; DRB1 had the most and HLA-C the fewest. Rare sequences made up most TCRs, while some public TCRs were found in many donors.

A few counts support this clone. Its target is unknown. The CDR3 contains 21 residues. The germline gives CDR1 KGHSH, CDR2 LQKENI. Losses at the gene ends were 3 bases for V and 1 base for J; bases not matched to a gene: 17. 13 Jbeta primers and 60 Vbeta primers were used for the PCR. Method: immunoSEQ multiplex PCR; TCRdb's copy keeps in-frame clones and lacks some. The data show around 100,000 clones, 70% seen once. J is TRBJ2-1 and V is TRBV18; TRBD2 aligns across 11 bases. Source material: PBMCs. The receptor's source is a man aged 25 to 40 in good health and CMV-seropositive. CDR3 bases: TGTGCCAGCTCACCTAAACGTCCCTTCGCACCTAGCGGGGGGTCCTACAATGAGCAGTTCTTC. Protein sequence: CASSPKRPFAPSGGSYNEQFF.